One sample yielded the 8 T cell receptor beta chains listed below, sequenced in a study of glioma-infiltrating T cells after dendritic cell vaccination (dated by TCRdb to the mid-2010s). The library was built by means of the immunoSEQ multiplex PCR assay. As stored in TCRdb, this immuneACCESS dataset retains in-frame rearrangements with V and J assigned. A fraction of the clones does not appear; measured against another copy, unresolved V genes explain less than half of the discrepancy, and the remainder lacks a known reason. The sample contains 93,000 or so clones, about four fifths of them found a single time. The ten most abundant clones make up almost 6% of the sample. This specimen was blood, taken before dendritic cell vaccination. The receptors here all came from a human donor with glioblastoma.

As to this clone: A far bigger clonotype differs at one base, so this is likely a read error. The sample contains more than one DNA sequence encoding this CDR3. The CDR3 region is CASSAGTGTYGYTF. The CDR3 coding sequence is TGTGCCAGCAGTGCCGGGACAGGGACCTATGGCTACACCTTC. The chain carries TRBV6-6 and TRBJ1-2, with 9 bases that match TRBD1. The CDR3 is 14 amino acids. Germline CDR1 is MNHNY and CDR2 is SVGAGI (reference sequence). The J segment lost 4 bases and the V segment lost 5 bases, leaving 5 bases of the junction unmatched.

This clone was observed once. The rearrangement uses TRBV9 and TRBJ2-5; possible D gene TRBD2, 6 bases. Germline CDR1 is SGDLS and CDR2 is YYNGEE. V was pared by 0 bases and J by 5 bases, with 11 bases between. The CDR3 is 14 amino acids. CDR3 in amino acids: CASSVAGRDETQYF. The CDR3 DNA is TGTGCCAGCAGCGTAGCGGGGCGGGACGAGACCCAGTACTTC.

This clone was seen only a few times. Sequence at one end of the junction differs from germline and may be a read error. The genes are TRBV5-5 and TRBJ2-3; possible D gene TRBD1, 5 bases. CDR1 is SGHKS and CDR2 is YYEKEE in the germline V gene (reference sequence). The CDR3 is 15 residues long. The CDR3 spells CASTLRQGGTDTQYF. The CDR3 DNA reads as TGTGCCAGCACCTTGAGGCAGGGTGGGACAGATACGCAGTATTTT.

This clone turned up a few times. This chain uses TRBV30 with TRBJ2-3; a possible D gene is TRBD2 (6 bases). Trimming took off 0 bases at V and 2 bases at J, with 12 bases between the two ends. This CDR3 region has 15 residues. Germline lookup yields CDR1 GTSNPN and CDR2 SVGIG (reference sequence). CDR3: CAWSVPGRVTDTQYF. As DNA, the CDR3 is TGTGCCTGGAGTGTACCCGGGAGAGTCACAGATACGCAGTATTTT. Combining the CDR3 with reference TRBV30 and TRBJ2-3 gives the whole variable domain SQTIHQWPATLVQPVGSPLSLECTVEGTSNPNLYWYRQAAGRGLQLLFYSVGIGQISSEVPQNLSASRPQDRQFILSSKKLLLSDSGFYLCAWSVPGRVTDTQYFGPGTRLTVL.

The rearrangement joins TRBV2 to TRBJ2-5; D ambiguous. Matching the DNA end better, TRBJ2-7 makes the J call doubtful. Germline V gene lookup returns CDR1 SNHLY and CDR2 FYNNEI. This CDR3 region has 11 residues. The CDR3 region is CASSQASEQYF. CDR3 DNA: TGTGCCAGCAGTCAGGCATCCGAGCAGTACTTC.

The chain couples TRBV29-1 to TRBJ2-5, with D tentatively TRBD1 (6 bases). CDR1 SQVTM and CDR2 ANQGSEA come from the germline V gene. This CDR3 is built from 13 residues. V lost 7 bases and J lost 5, with 17 bases in between. CDR3: CSALTGTGETQYF. The CDR3 DNA reads TGCAGCGCCCTAACAGGGACGGGGGAGACCCAGTACTTC.

The chain links TRBV6-5 to TRBJ2-7, with D possibly being TRBD1 (6 bases). Per the germline V gene, CDR1 is MNHEY and CDR2 is SVGAGI. Trimming pared 0 bases from V and 2 bases from J, leaving 11 bases between. The CDR3 has 15 residues. The CDR3: CASSYSRAGAYEQYF. The CDR3 DNA follows: TGTGCCAGCAGTTACTCGAGAGCAGGGGCCTACGAGCAGTACTTC.

The sample holds a few counts of this clone. V and J are TRBV5-1 and TRBJ2-7, with 11 bases identical to TRBD2. Trimming at V came to 0 bases and at J to 4 bases, leaving 6 bases not matched to a gene. Germline CDR1 SGHRS, CDR2 YFSETQ. The CDR3 is made up of 16 amino acids. This chain's CDR3 is CASSLETSGVVYEQYF. In nucleotides, the CDR3 is TGCGCCAGCAGCTTGGAGACTAGCGGGGTGGTATACGAGCAGTACTTC. Based on the CDR3 plus reference TRBV5-1 and TRBJ2-7, the full variable domain is KAGVTQTPRYLIKTRGQQVTLSCSPISGHRSVSWYQQTPGQGLQFLFEYFSETQRNKGNFPGRFSGRQFSNSRSEMNVSTLELGDSALYLCASSLETSGVVYEQYFGPGTRLTVT.